This is a list of T cell receptor beta chains from one sample in a study of neurological immune-mediated disorders. MiXCR was run by TCRdb on the 5' RACE reads, yielding one entry per CDR3 protein. The data show around 66,000 distinct CDR3 sequences, 4% to 6% seen once. Sequencing was performed on PBMCs. The source of these receptors is a woman younger than 45 with multiple sclerosis. CDR3s include the opening cysteine and the closing phenylalanine or tryptophan. The D gene is left open where the match is weak. Size is stated for part of the rows, as once, few or many counts, or as a class when the clone is expanded.

V gene	D gene	J gene	clone size	CDR3 DNA	CDR3 protein
TRBV7-9	NA	TRBJ1-2	many	TGTGCCAGCAGCCTCAATGAGCAGGGATATCTCTTC	CASSLNEQGYLF
TRBV20-1	NA	TRBJ1-1	medium-sized	TGCAGTGCTAGAGGACACATAGGGGTGATGGCTTTCTTT	CSARGHIGVMAFF
TRBV6-5	TRBD2	TRBJ2-7	few	TGTGCCAGCAGTTCCCGGACTAGCGGGGGGGCTGGCGAGCAGTACTTC	CASSSRTSGGAGEQYF
TRBV4-1	TRBD2	TRBJ2-5	many	TGCGCCAGCAGCCAAGATTCGGCCCAAACTAGCGCGGAGACCCAGTACTTC	CASSQDSAQTSAETQYF
TRBV4-2	NA	TRBJ2-1	many	TGTGCCAGCAGCCAAGATCTGGCGGGGTCTTACAATGAGCAGTTCTTC	CASSQDLAGSYNEQFF
TRBV5-1	NA	TRBJ2-3	many	TGCGCCAGCAGCTTGGAGTCGTCGTTAGGGGGGGCGAGGGGAACAGATACGCAGTATTTT	CASSLESSLGGARGTDTQYF
TRBV27	NA	TRBJ2-7	NA	TGTGCCAGCAGCCTACGTGGGGATGGTAAGGGCGAGCAGTACTTC	CASSLRGDGKGEQYF
TRBV5-1	TRBD1	TRBJ2-5	many	TGCGCCAGCAGCTTGGTAGACAGGGATCCAGAGACCCAGTACTTC	CASSLVDRDPETQYF
TRBV20-1	NA	TRBJ2-5	NA	TGCAGTGCTAGAGCCTCTTCGGGTGAGACCCAGTACTTC	CSARASSGETQYF
TRBV2	TRBD2	TRBJ2-7	few	TGTGCCAGCAGGAGGACTAGTCTTAGCGAGCAGTACTTC	CASRRTSLSEQYF
TRBV5-1	TRBD1	TRBJ2-3	many	TGCGCCACCAGACTGGGGACAGACACAGATACGCAGTATTTT	CATRLGTDTDTQYF
TRBV10-3	TRBD1	TRBJ1-6	many	TGTGCCATCAGCCCGGGACAGGGGGTAGGACCCCTCCACTTT	CAISPGQGVGPLHF
TRBV20-1	TRBD1	TRBJ1-2	many	TGCAGTGCTTTTAGACAGGGGGTGTACACCTTC	CSAFRQGVYTF
TRBV6-5	TRBD1	TRBJ2-7	many	TGTGCCAGCAGTTACTCAGACAGGGCTTACGAGCAGTACTTC	CASSYSDRAYEQYF
TRBV20-1	TRBD1	TRBJ1-1	many	TGCAGTGCTATCCGACAGGGTCCAGGAAACACTGAAGCTTTCTTT	CSAIRQGPGNTEAFF
TRBV20-1	NA	TRBJ1-5	NA	TGCAGTGCTAGGGAACAGGGCGAGTTCAGTCAGCCCCAGAATTTT	CSAREQGEFSQPQNF
TRBV5-1	TRBD2	TRBJ2-3	many	TGCGCCAGCACGGGGGGGGCCACAGATACGCAGTATTTT	CASTGGATDTQYF
TRBV5-1	TRBD1	TRBJ1-2	few	TGCGCCAGCAGCATCCGGGACAGGTCGGGTGGCTACACCTTC	CASSIRDRSGGYTF
TRBV6-1	TRBD2	TRBJ2-5	many	TGTGCCAGCAGGGGGCTAGCGGGGGGACCGACCGGGGAGACCCAGTACTTC	CASRGLAGGPTGETQYF
TRBV27	NA	TRBJ1-1	many	TGTGCCACCCGTTCATGGGAAGAGAACACTGAAGCTTTCTTT	CATRSWEENTEAFF
TRBV28	NA	TRBJ1-4	many	TGTGCCAGCAAAAAAGGACAGACAACTAATGAAAAACTGTTTTTT	CASKKGQTTNEKLFF
TRBV6-5	TRBD1	TRBJ2-5	few	TGTGCCAGCAGTTACCTCAGGGACAGGGGGCGCGAAGAGACCCAGTACTTC	CASSYLRDRGREETQYF
TRBV5-1	NA	TRBJ1-1	few	TGCGCCAGCAGTAAGGGAACGACTGAAGCTTTCTTT	CASSKGTTEAFF
TRBV4-1	NA	TRBJ2-5	many	TGCGCCAGCAGCCAAGATGTCCTCGCGGAGACCCAGTACTTC	CASSQDVLAETQYF
TRBV5-5	TRBD2	TRBJ2-1	NA	TGTGCCACCGGGACTAGCGGTAACAATGAGCAGTTCTTC	CATGTSGNNEQFF
TRBV6-6	NA	TRBJ2-4	once	TGTGCCAGCAGGGAAAGGGGGGACATTCAGTACTTC	CASRERGDIQYF
TRBV4-1	TRBD1	TRBJ1-4	few	TGCGCCAGCAGCCATCAAGACAGGGCAGGTCCAACTAATGACAAACTGTTTTTT	CASSHQDRAGPTNDKLFF
TRBV19	TRBD2	TRBJ2-1	few	TGTGCCAGTAGTATAGAGCCAGCGGGGGGGCGTTCCGGGAATGAGCAGTTCTTC	CASSIEPAGGRSGNEQFF
TRBV5-1	NA	TRBJ1-1	many	TGCGCCAGCAGCTTGAGTCACAAGAACACTGAAGCTTTCTTT	CASSLSHKNTEAFF
TRBV7-9	TRBD2	TRBJ2-5	few	TGTGCCAGCACCCTAGCGGGTTACGAGACCCAGTACTTC	CASTLAGYETQYF
TRBV20-1	NA	TRBJ2-7	many	TGCAGTGCAACCGGGACCTCCTACGAGCAGTACTTC	CSATGTSYEQYF
TRBV5-1	NA	TRBJ2-5	many	TGCGCCAGCAGCTTGGAAGGCCCAGAGACCCAGTACTTC	CASSLEGPETQYF
TRBV30	NA	TRBJ2-7	many	TGTGCCTGGAGTCCTACTAGCTACGAGCAGTACTTC	CAWSPTSYEQYF
TRBV6-6	NA	TRBJ1-5	many	TGTGCCAGCTCCCCGCCCGGGGGTGGGGGAGTAAGGAGCAATCAGCCCCAGCATTTT	CASSPPGGGGVRSNQPQHF
TRBV7-2	TRBD1	TRBJ1-2	many	TGTGCCAGCACCATAGACAGGGTAGCTGGCTACACCTTC	CASTIDRVAGYTF
TRBV5-1	NA	TRBJ2-1	many	TGCGCCAGCAGCTTGGGAGACCCTACCCCAGACGGTGAGCAGTTCTTC	CASSLGDPTPDGEQFF
TRBV5-1	TRBD1	TRBJ2-7	many	TGCGCCAGCAGCTTGGGGAAGACAGGGGCCCCGGGAGAGCAGTACTTC	CASSLGKTGAPGEQYF
TRBV20-1	NA	TRBJ2-3	many	TGCAGTGGGGCACAAGACCGATCGCAGTATTTT	CSGAQDRSQYF
TRBV29-1	NA	TRBJ2-3	few	TGCAGCGCGAGTGGGGGGAGCACAGATACGCAGTATTTT	CSASGGSTDTQYF
TRBV10-3	TRBD1	TRBJ1-5	NA	TGTGCCATCAGCCGAGTCGGGGACAGCTCTCAGCCCCAGCATTTT	CAISRVGDSSQPQHF
TRBV28	NA	TRBJ1-5	many	TGTGCCAGCAGTTTGGGTCTTGGGTTGGGCAATCAGCCCCAGAATTTT	CASSLGLGLGNQPQNF
TRBV5-5	NA	TRBJ2-7	many	TGTGCCAGCAGCTTTACCGGGGAAGAGCAGTACTTC	CASSFTGEEQYF
TRBV20-1	TRBD1	TRBJ1-5	many	TGCAGTGCTGGAGGACAGGCAGAATATAGCAATCAGCCCCAGCATTTT	CSAGGQAEYSNQPQHF
TRBV20-1	NA	TRBJ1-6	few	TGCAGTGCTAGCCTTGGAGGTTCACCCCTCAACTTT	CSASLGGSPLNF
TRBV10-2	NA	TRBJ2-3	many	TGCGCCAGCAGCCAGACTGTACGCACAGATACGCAGTATTTT	CASSQTVRTDTQYF